A selection of T cell receptor beta chains follows, all from one sample in a study of tumor-infiltrating lymphocytes in primary liver carcinoma. TCRdb redid the calling of the multiplex PCR reads with MiXCR, one entry per CDR3 protein. The sample lists around 99,000 distinct CDR3 sequences, 55% to 75% occurring once. The specimen sequenced was tumor-adjacent normal liver tissue. The receptor set was obtained from a man in his forties with primary liver carcinoma and hepatitis B virus infection. CDR3s leave out the opening cysteine and the closing phenylalanine or tryptophan. Each record gives: J gene, V gene, CDR3 protein.

TRBJ2-1	TRBV4-1	ASSQERNEQL
TRBJ2-2	TRBV6-6	ASSPYTGTGSTGELF
TRBJ2-3	TRBV11-2	ANNLGDHTDTQY
TRBJ2-7	TRBV11-1	ASSPGSPYEQY
TRBJ2-1	TRBV29-1	SVGGLADNEEL
TRBJ2-1	TRBV20-1	SAPSSGAYNEQF
TRBJ1-2	TRBV7-9	ASSFAGGDGYT
TRBJ2-7	TRBV11-2	TSSLVLAGEQY
TRBJ1-5	TRBV7-3	ASSLHPTFSNQPQH
TRBJ2-1	TRBV6-1	ANSGAGGSYNEQF
TRBJ2-5	TRBV20-1	SASTPLGTGPETQY
TRBJ2-3	TRBV30	ARSPQLGSRLPVSPDTQY
TRBJ2-3	TRBV29-1	SAYTRFTDTQY
TRBJ2-7	TRBV11-2	ASSLGTGENPWVQY
TRBJ1-4	TRBV29-1	SVEDGGASEKLF
TRBJ2-1	TRBV6-5	VSRTDGAQTDEQF
TRBJ1-4	TRBV5-5	ASSLKWGQGVH
TRBJ2-1	TRBV28	ASRRVSSYNEQF
TRBJ2-7	TRBV11-2	ASSLAQVHEQY
TRBJ1-6	TRBV6-6	ASSYTEGINSPLH
TRBJ1-1	TRBV5-1	TSCSGANTEAF
TRBJ1-1	TRBV10-3	AAGGVQNHEAF
TRBJ2-1	TRBV29-1	STQGSYNEQF
TRBJ2-3	TRBV4-2	SNSQDQLRTGIADTQY
TRBJ2-7	TRBV11-2	ASSLSMGISYGQY
TRBJ2-2	TRBV11-2	VSSLVALARTGEMF
TRBJ2-7	TRBV7-8	TSSLILGGSYEQY
TRBJ2-7	TRBV2	ASSEGWGNYEQY
TRBJ1-1	TRBV28	ASLGCTEAF